This TCR beta chain was obtained from a study of T cell clones after liver transplantation (dated by TCRdb to between 2017 and 2020). General notes on the study: The samples were obtained from ITN030ST, a randomized trial that attempted immunosuppression withdrawal within 2 years after liver transplantation. Donor-reactive T cell clones were identified by TCRbeta sequencing following a pre-transplant mixed lymphocyte reaction and were subsequently tracked in post-transplant blood. As an antigen-independent comparator for the donor-reactive sequences, third party-reactive TCRbeta sequences from pre-transplant MLRs were identified as well. Three of the eight recipients were HCV-positive; the others were transplanted for non-autoimmune, non-viral indications. Until randomization at 12-24 months post-transplant, subjects were given standard immunosuppression, with no induction therapy. To count as tolerant, a recipient had to stay completely off immunosuppression for at least one year without liver enzymes climbing beyond twice the upper limit of normal. Blood samples were collected pre-transplant, pre-randomization before withdrawal, and post-randomization after either full withdrawal or failed withdrawal. The studied cohort comprised 8 liver transplant recipients, 3 classified as tolerant and 5 as non-tolerant.

What the authors observed across the whole study: The conclusions were preliminary, being limited by small, heterogeneous patient numbers and by non-standardized post-transplant time points. When repertoire turnover was accounted for, significantly reduced detection of donor-reactive sequences was found in 7 of 8 subjects for CD4 and in 8 of 8 subjects for CD8. Donor-reactive sequences declined more than third party-reactive ones, suggesting partial antigen-specific deletion unrelated to withdrawal success. Because no allograft tissue specimens were available, donor-reactive T cells may have migrated into the graft instead of being deleted. Low numbers of available donor cells limited the measurable donor-reactive repertoire in a couple of subjects. In most of the 8 subjects, circulating donor-reactive CD4 TCRbeta sequences decreased significantly after transplant, regardless of tolerance or HCV status.

High-throughput TCRbeta CDR3 sequencing of frozen genomic DNA was performed by immunoSEQ, with PCR amplification, mapping, bias correction and internal controls included. In the source study's methods: Productive rearrangements were retained, and unique TCRbeta sequences were defined by the CDR3 nucleotide sequence together with the V and J gene. For a sequence to be called donor-reactive, it needed a frequency of at least 0.01% and at least 5-fold expansion in CFSE-low cells compared with unstimulated pre-transplant cells. Minimum frequency thresholds were set for each subject on the basis of the unstimulated sample with the lowest template count, so that a detection power of at least 90% was ensured. Jensen-Shannon divergence between the top 1000 TCRbeta sequences post-transplant and pre-transplant was used to measure repertoire turnover. Changes in detection of donor-reactive sequences were tested with two-sided Fisher's exact tests. Entries here come from immuneACCESS through TCRdb and include only in-frame sequences with V and J called. Some clones fail to appear in such tables; in the studies checked, an unresolved V gene covers under half of the shortfall, and the cause of the remainder is unknown. V and J calls and clone size are copied from that table; D and trimming were computed from the DNA. The sample table contains around 97,000 clones; only one count was recorded for 80% to 90% of them. The top ten hold about 3% of the sample.

This clone was counted a few times. Its antigen is not yet known. Base quality data are lacking; no much larger clone is found one base away. Thawed unstimulated PBMCs were stained for CD3, CD4 and CD8 and FACS-sorted into CD3+CD4+ and CD3+CD8+ populations. Each of the 8 studied subjects was randomized to immunosuppression withdrawal. The Qiagen DNeasy Blood and Tissue Kit was used to isolate genomic DNA. The TCR was taken from a human patient who received a liver transplant. After transplantation, some T cells may belong to the graft donor instead of the recipient. The sample consisted of CD4+ T cells from blood, taken 47 months after liver transplant.

The CDR3 reads as follows: CASSSPGTGILGYTF. In nucleotide form, the sequence is TGTGCCAGTAGTTCCCCCGGGACAGGGATTTTAGGCTACACCTTC. The chain is assembled from TRBV19 and TRBJ1-2; TRBD1 agrees with 9 junctional bases. V and J are trimmed by 5 bases and 8 bases, and the gene matches miss 12 bases of the junction. Including the terminal cysteine and phenylalanine, the CDR3 comprises 15 residues. Of all the DNA, just the CDR3 is kept, 45 bases in frame from base 1. The germline V gene (reference sequence) provides CDR1 LNHDA and CDR2 SQIVND.